The next 20 T cell receptor beta chains were all read from a single sample in a study of blood T cells in healthy people across ages. A second roughly 6 to 12 cycle PCR used barcoded and J-beta primers. MiXCR, applied by TCRdb to the 5' RACE reads, yields one record per CDR3 protein. There are approximately 800,000 distinct CDR3 sequences in the sample; just over 55% occur only once, and 25% to 30% lies in the top ten. Specimen: blood. All receptors come from a man in his forties or fifties in good health.

The gene calls are TRBV15 and TRBJ1-2; no firm D call. The germline gives CDR1 LNHNV, CDR2 YYDKDF (reference sequence). The CDR3 is 15 residues long. Trimming left V 0 bases short and J 8 bases short, with 16 bases between. The CDR3, as DNA: TGTGCCACCAGCAGAGATCAAGGCGGAACTATCGGCTACACCTTC. Its protein product is CATSRDQGGTIGYTF.

This clonotype was detected only once. This chain links TRBV28 with TRBJ1-2; 9 positions agree with TRBD1. This CDR3 spans 13 amino acids. V shed 5 bases and J 7 bases; nucleotides not matched to a gene: 5. The germline V gene encodes CDR1 MDHEN and CDR2 SYDVKM. The CDR3 loop reads CASSTRTGAGYTF. The CDR3 region has the DNA TGTGCCAGCAGTACGAGGACAGGGGCTGGCTACACCTTC.

The rearrangement links TRBV7-2 to TRBJ2-4; D not resolved. Germline V gene lookup returns CDR1 SGHTA and CDR2 FQGNSA. Trimming took off 4 bases at V and 5 bases at J, with 18 bases between the two ends. The CDR3 totals 16 residues. The CDR3 sequence is CASSSSVNPQQNIQYF. As DNA, the CDR3 is TGTGCCAGCAGCTCCTCAGTTAACCCCCAGCAAAACATTCAGTACTTC.

The chain combines TRBV4-2 with TRBJ2-7; 12 nucleotides match TRBD1. The CDR3 has 19 amino acids. CDR1 is LGHNA, CDR2 YNFKEQ, per germline. The ends lost 4 bases at V and 0 bases at J; junction bases unmatched: 13. The CDR3: CASSPRRGQGALSSYEQYF. The CDR3 DNA is TGTGCCAGCAGCCCAAGGAGGGGACAGGGGGCGCTTAGCTCCTACGAGCAGTACTTC.

The chain has TRBV20-1 and TRBJ2-7; 8 bases match TRBD2. Unmatched junction bases numbered 19, after V lost 5 bases and J lost 10 bases. The length of the CDR3 is 15 residues. The germline CDR1 and CDR2 sequences are DFQATT and SNEGSKA (reference sequence). Here the CDR3 reads CSARRLSRSGIAQYF. The CDR3 DNA sequence: TGCAGTGCTCGACGCCTCTCTCGTAGCGGGATTGCCCAGTACTTC.

This sequence joins TRBV7-9 and TRBJ2-5; D remains unclear. Trimming left V 5 bases short and J 5 bases short, with 6 bases between. CDR1 and CDR2 from the germline V gene are SEHNR and FQNEAQ (reference sequence). The CDR3 has 11 amino acids. DNA of the CDR3: TGTGCCAGCAGCCACGATGAGACCCAGTACTTC. Translation: CASSHDETQYF. Full variable domain (rest looked up from reference TRBV7-9 and TRBJ2-5): DTGVSQNPRHKITKRGQNVTFRCDPISEHNRLYWYRQTLGQGPEFLTYFQNEAQLEKSRLLSDRFSAERPKGSFSTLEIQRTEQGDSAMYLCASSHDETQYFGPGTRLLVL.

This chain connects TRBV5-1 to TRBJ1-3; 8 nucleotides align to TRBD1. The CDR3 consists of 17 residues. The V and J ends lost 0 bases and 1 base, in that order; junction bases with no gene match: 6. Germline V gives CDR1 SGHRS, CDR2 YFSETQ. CDR3 sequence (DNA): TGCGCCAGCAGCTTGGATGCAGGGGGCGCGTCTGGAAACACCATATATTTT. Protein sequence: CASSLDAGGASGNTIYF.

The rearrangement joins TRBV4-1 to TRBJ2-7, with D unresolved. Trimming pared 0 bases from V and 2 bases from J, leaving 14 bases between. CDR3 length: 16 residues. Germline V gene lookup returns CDR1 MGHRA and CDR2 YSYEKL. The CDR3 region is CASSQDFSKSAYEQYF. CDR3 sequence (DNA): TGCGCCAGCAGCCAAGATTTTTCGAAGTCAGCCTACGAGCAGTACTTC.

This clonotype was detected once. The chain combines TRBV3-1 with TRBJ2-3, with a weak D call TRBD2 (5 bases). The length of the CDR3 is 15 residues. Trimming pared 4 bases from V and 0 bases from J, leaving 11 bases between. In germline, CDR1 is LGHDT, CDR2 YNNKEL (reference sequence). DNA for the CDR3: TGTGCCAGCAGCCCTTTGGACTTTAGCACAGATACGCAGTATTTT. This sequence encodes CASSPLDFSTDTQYF.

The chain joins TRBV29-1 to TRBJ1-1; 8 bases line up with TRBD1. The CDR3 contains 13 residues. Germline V lookup: CDR1 SQVTM, CDR2 ANQGSEA. V lost 7 bases, J lost 1 base, and 5 bases stayed unmatched. The CDR3 spells CSADRGKNTEAFF. The CDR3 DNA reads as TGCAGCGCCGACAGGGGCAAGAACACTGAAGCTTTCTTT.

The chain links TRBV4-3 to TRBJ2-1; 9 bases match TRBD1. Germline V gives CDR1 LGHNA, CDR2 YSLEER. The CDR3 covers 16 residues. Trimming took 4 bases from V and 3 from J; bases not matched to a gene: 7. Here the CDR3 DNA reads TGCGCCAGCAGCCTTTGGGGACAGGGAGTCTACAATGAGCAGTTCTTC. As protein: CASSLWGQGVYNEQFF.

The chain carries TRBV28 and TRBJ1-4; D unresolved. V lost 7 bases and J 8 bases, leaving 17 bases between the germline ends. CDR1 MDHEN and CDR2 SYDVKM come from the germline V gene. CDR3 size: 14 residues. CDR3 region: CASIPLGSREKLFF. CDR3 nucleotide sequence: TGTGCCAGCATCCCTCTGGGAAGTAGGGAAAAACTGTTTTTT. Full variable domain (rest looked up from reference TRBV28 and TRBJ1-4): DVKVTQSSRYLVKRTGEKVFLECVQDMDHENMFWYRQDPGLGLRLIYFSYDVKMKEKGDIPEGYSVSREKKERFSLILESASTNQTSMYLCASIPLGSREKLFFGSGTQLSVL.

This chain links TRBV7-2 with TRBJ2-7; 12 bases are a match to TRBD1. The germline V gene has CDR1 SGHTA and CDR2 FQGNSA. The ends lost 4 bases at V and 6 bases at J; junction bases unmatched: 4. This CDR3 has 14 residues. The CDR3 coding sequence is TGTGCCAGCAGCTCGGGACAGGGGGCAGGCGAGCAGTACTTC. This gives the protein CASSSGQGAGEQYF.

This clonotype appeared a single time. The junction and the germline gene differ at one end; a read error may be behind it. The V gene is TRBV12-3 or TRBV12-4, the J gene TRBJ1-2; 8 bases align to TRBD1. This CDR3 is built from 16 residues. In nucleotides, the CDR3 is TGTGCCAGCAGTACATTTCAGGGGGCGATGGACTATAGCTACACCTTC. Translation: CASSTFQGAMDYSYTF.

The rearrangement joins TRBV7-9 to TRBJ2-1, with 7 bases matching TRBD2. The assigned J gene may be wrong: the sequence end matches TRBJ2-7 better. The CDR3 is made up of 13 amino acids. From germline, CDR1 is SEHNR and CDR2 FQNEAQ (reference sequence). For the CDR3, the DNA is TGTGCCACCGGGGCTAGCGGACACAATGAGCAGTACTTC. Protein product: CATGASGHNEQYF.

The chain links TRBV24-1 to TRBJ2-3; 8 bases are a match to TRBD1. V trimming: 4 bases; J trimming: 4 bases; junction bases outside the gene matches: 12. Germline V lookup: CDR1 KGHDR, CDR2 SFDVKD. CDR3 size: 17 residues. The CDR3 region is CATSELGQGASSDTQYF. CDR3 coding DNA: TGTGCCACCAGTGAACTTGGACAGGGCGCCTCATCAGATACGCAGTATTTT.

The chain is built from TRBV12-5 and TRBJ2-2; TRBD1 aligns across 7 bases. Unmatched junction bases numbered 6, after V lost 6 bases and J lost 2 bases. This CDR3 is 15 amino acids long. Germline lookup yields CDR1 LGHNT and CDR2 FRNRAP. CDR3 protein: CASGQGDYNTGELFF. CDR3 coding DNA: TGTGCTAGTGGCCAGGGGGATTATAACACCGGGGAGCTGTTTTTT. The whole variable domain, remainder taken from reference TRBV12-5 and TRBJ2-2, is DARVTQTPRHKVTEMGQEVTMRCQPILGHNTVFWYRQTMMQGLELLAYFRNRAPLDDSGMPKDRFSAEMPDATLATLKIQPSEPRDSAVYFCASGQGDYNTGELFFGEGSRLTVL.

The chain joins TRBV20-1 to TRBJ2-6; perhaps D is TRBD1 or TRBD2 (5 bases each). This CDR3 spans 17 amino acids. The V end was cut by 4 bases, the J end by 0 bases, with 16 bases between. The germline CDR1 and CDR2 sequences are DFQATT and SNEGSKA (reference sequence). This chain's CDR3 is CSAIPTGPHSGANVLTF. In nucleotides, the CDR3 is TGCAGTGCTATACCGACGGGACCCCACTCTGGGGCCAACGTCCTGACTTTC.

This rearrangement joins TRBV5-1 to TRBJ1-2; D unclear. Trimming pared 0 bases from V and 2 bases from J, leaving 5 bases between. This CDR3 is built from 13 residues. The germline gives CDR1 SGHRS, CDR2 YFSETQ. Here the CDR3 reads CASSLVENYGYTF. DNA of the CDR3: TGCGCCAGCAGCTTGGTGGAGAACTATGGCTACACCTTC.

This clonotype has only a few counts. Here the CDR3 reads CASSQDRSREPYEQYF. CDR3 DNA sequence: TGCGCCAGCAGCCAAGATCGGTCCAGGGAGCCCTACGAGCAGTACTTC. This chain uses TRBV4-1 with TRBJ2-7; D may match TRBD1 or TRBD2 (5 bases each). This CDR3 contains 16 residues. Trimming cost V 0 bases and J 2 bases, with 14 bases left between them. Looked up from germline, CDR1 is MGHRA and CDR2 is YSYEKL.